These T cell receptor beta chains were read from a single sample in a study of blood T cell repertoires in COVID-19. Method: immunoSEQ multiplex PCR; TCRdb's copy keeps in-frame clones and lacks some. Counted here are roughly 380,000 clones, 85% occurring once; the ten biggest clones make up approximately 3.7%. Sequenced sample: peripheral blood. The receptors were sampled from a young woman with acute or convalescent COVID-19. Both conserved end residues are part of each CDR3. D genes are given only for firm matches. For some rows the clone size is stated as once, few or many, or as a class when expanded; others skip it.

d_gene: .; j_gene: TRBJ1-6; abundance: .; v_gene: TRBV5-4; CDR3nt: TGTGCCAGCAGCTTGAGTGGCGGGCATAATTCACCCCTCCACTTT; CDR3aa: CASSLSGGHNSPLHF
d_gene: .; j_gene: TRBJ1-6; abundance: .; v_gene: TRBV7-9; CDR3nt: TGTGCCAGCAGCTTAGGGGACAAAGAGAATTCACCCCTCCACTTT; CDR3aa: CASSLGDKENSPLHF
d_gene: TRBD2; j_gene: TRBJ2-7; abundance: .; v_gene: TRBV5-3; CDR3nt: TGTGCCAGGGACGGGACTAGACACGCGTACGAGCAGTACTTC; CDR3aa: CARDGTRHAYEQYF
d_gene: .; j_gene: TRBJ1-3; abundance: .; v_gene: TRBV24-1; CDR3nt: TGTGCCACCAGTGATCTTAGGCCGGGACACCGATACTCTGGAAACACCATATATTTT; CDR3aa: CATSDLRPGHRYSGNTIYF
d_gene: TRBD1; j_gene: TRBJ2-7; abundance: few; v_gene: TRBV19; CDR3nt: TGTGCCAGTAACCAACCGGGACAGATCTACGAGCAGTACTTC; CDR3aa: CASNQPGQIYEQYF
d_gene: TRBD1; j_gene: TRBJ1-3; abundance: .; v_gene: TRBV7-6; CDR3nt: TGTGCCAGCAGCTCCTCGGGACAGGCCAGCTCTGGAAACACCATATATTTT; CDR3aa: CASSSSGQASSGNTIYF
d_gene: .; j_gene: TRBJ2-2; abundance: once; v_gene: TRBV19; CDR3nt: TGTGCCAGTAGTATGTTCGGACAGACTGGGCCGGGGACCGGGGAGCTGTTTTTT; CDR3aa: CASSMFGQTGPGTGELFF
d_gene: TRBD2; j_gene: TRBJ2-7; abundance: .; v_gene: TRBV12-5; CDR3nt: TGTGCTAGTGGTCTTGCCTCCGGGACTAGCGGGGTTAGCTCCTACGAGCAGTACTTC; CDR3aa: CASGLASGTSGVSSYEQYF
d_gene: TRBD2; j_gene: TRBJ2-1; abundance: .; v_gene: TRBV6-2/TRBV6-3; CDR3nt: TGTGCCAGCAGTTACACTATCACGCGGGGGGGCCCCTACAATGAGCAGTTCTTC; CDR3aa: CASSYTITRGGPYNEQFF
d_gene: .; j_gene: TRBJ1-3; abundance: .; v_gene: TRBV6-2/TRBV6-3; CDR3nt: TGTGCCAGCAGTTACCCCGCCGGGACACCTGGAAACACCATATATTTT; CDR3aa: CASSYPAGTPGNTIYF
d_gene: .; j_gene: TRBJ1-1; abundance: .; v_gene: TRBV4-1; CDR3nt: TGCGCCAGCAGCCAAGATGTGGTCGGCAGGGTCATGAACACTGAAGCTTTCTTT; CDR3aa: CASSQDVVGRVMNTEAFF
d_gene: .; j_gene: TRBJ1-3; abundance: .; v_gene: TRBV18; CDR3nt: TGTGCCAGCTCCCGGGAGGCTGGAAACACCATATATTTT; CDR3aa: CASSREAGNTIYF
d_gene: .; j_gene: TRBJ1-2; abundance: .; v_gene: TRBV11-2; CDR3nt: TGTGCCAGCACCTCCGGCGGAAACTATGGCTACACCTTC; CDR3aa: CASTSGGNYGYTF
d_gene: .; j_gene: TRBJ1-4; abundance: .; v_gene: TRBV5-1; CDR3nt: TGCGCCAGCAGCCCTTCAGGAACTAATGAAAAACTGTTTTTT; CDR3aa: CASSPSGTNEKLFF
d_gene: .; j_gene: TRBJ2-3; abundance: .; v_gene: TRBV4-1; CDR3nt: TGCGCCAGCAGCCACCGACGGAGCACGCCGCAGACAGATACGCAGTATTTT; CDR3aa: CASSHRRSTPQTDTQYF
d_gene: TRBD2; j_gene: TRBJ2-3; abundance: .; v_gene: TRBV28; CDR3nt: TGTGCCAGCAGTTTATCCGATCCGGGAGGGGATACGCAGTATTTT; CDR3aa: CASSLSDPGGDTQYF
d_gene: .; j_gene: TRBJ1-1; abundance: .; v_gene: TRBV29-1; CDR3nt: TGCAGCGTCAAAGGGGGGAACACTGAAGCTTTCTTT; CDR3aa: CSVKGGNTEAFF
d_gene: .; j_gene: TRBJ1-5; abundance: .; v_gene: TRBV5-6; CDR3nt: TGTGCCAGCAGCCTTGGGGGGGTCCGGGACCAGCCCCAGCATTTT; CDR3aa: CASSLGGVRDQPQHF
d_gene: .; j_gene: TRBJ2-1; abundance: .; v_gene: TRBV5-4; CDR3nt: TGTGCCAGCCACCAGGGAGGTGAGCAGTTCTTC; CDR3aa: CASHQGGEQFF
d_gene: .; j_gene: TRBJ1-1; abundance: .; v_gene: TRBV9; CDR3nt: TGTGCCAGCAGCGTAGAAAGAAGCTTCCGCGAGAACACTGAAGCTTTCTTT; CDR3aa: CASSVERSFRENTEAFF
d_gene: .; j_gene: TRBJ2-7; abundance: .; v_gene: TRBV6-5; CDR3nt: TGTGCCAGCAGTTACTCACGGGGTCTCTACGAGCAGTACTTC; CDR3aa: CASSYSRGLYEQYF
d_gene: .; j_gene: TRBJ1-2; abundance: .; v_gene: TRBV4-2; CDR3nt: TGTGCCAGCAGCCAAGCCTTACACCAATTGACTAGGGACTATGGCTACACCTTC; CDR3aa: CASSQALHQLTRDYGYTF
d_gene: TRBD2; j_gene: TRBJ2-3; abundance: .; v_gene: TRBV6-4; CDR3nt: TGTGCCAGCAGTGGGACTAGCGGGGCAGATACGCAGTATTTT; CDR3aa: CASSGTSGADTQYF
d_gene: .; j_gene: TRBJ2-6; abundance: .; v_gene: TRBV28; CDR3nt: TGTGCCAGCACTAGATACAGGGCCGGGGCCAACGTCCTGACTTTC; CDR3aa: CASTRYRAGANVLTF
d_gene: .; j_gene: TRBJ2-5; abundance: .; v_gene: TRBV9; CDR3nt: TGTGCCAGCAGCGTAGCAGCGGCAGAGACCCAGTACTTC; CDR3aa: CASSVAAAETQYF
d_gene: TRBD1; j_gene: TRBJ1-2; abundance: .; v_gene: TRBV5-6; CDR3nt: TGTGCCAGCAGCTTGGGCGGGACAGGGTCCTATGGCTACACCTTC; CDR3aa: CASSLGGTGSYGYTF
d_gene: .; j_gene: TRBJ1-5; abundance: .; v_gene: TRBV7-9; CDR3nt: TGTGCCAGCAGCTTAAAGGGGAATAGCAATCAGCCCCAGCATTTT; CDR3aa: CASSLKGNSNQPQHF
d_gene: .; j_gene: TRBJ1-1; abundance: .; v_gene: TRBV29-1; CDR3nt: TGCAGCGTTGTCCGGGTCATGAACACTGAAGCTTTCTTT; CDR3aa: CSVVRVMNTEAFF